This T cell receptor beta chain was identified during a study of blood T cell repertoires in COVID-19. Points on this clone: One end of the junction fails to match germline, which may point to a read error.

Adults between roughly 18 and 89 years of age took part from 24 US areas. Original analysis: Reference gene primer amplification in the assay estimated nucleated cell counts. Assay: immunoSEQ multiplex PCR; the TCRdb copy retains only in-frame clones and omits some. For V, J and clone size, that table is used; D and trimming come from the DNA. The data hold approximately 270,000 clones, with 86% observed a single time. This sequence was found in a man aged 35-49 years who had recovered from COVID-19. The sample comprised PBMCs or T cells enriched from blood (not recorded which).

CDR3 DNA sequence: TGTGCTAGCAGCTTAGACGCGGGTAGCACAGATACGCAGTATTTT. This sequence encodes CASSLDAGSTDTQYF. The chain has TRBV7-7 and TRBJ2-3; D possibly corresponds to TRBD2 (5 bases). Germline CDR1 SSHAT, CDR2 FNYEAQ (reference sequence). This CDR3 region has 15 residues.